This T cell receptor (beta chain) was obtained from a study of T cell responses to AZD1222 COVID-19 vaccine. Regarding the study as a whole: Nearly half of spike-specific TCRs reportedly go after variant regions that carry no mutations. The sample set comprised mostly white British donors with more females, and clonal diversity was possibly underestimated. The study sampled repertoires only after the peak T cell response.

The data were produced by immunoSEQ multiplex PCR, yet TCRdb's version contains in-frame clones alone and is incomplete. Among 250,000 to 300,000 clones listed, about 94% were seen once. The CDR3 sequence is 14 residues long. The V end was cut by 5 bases, the J end by 10 bases, with 21 bases between. CDR1 and CDR2 (germline): SEHNR, FQNEAQ (reference sequence). Turning to this clone: Its antigen is unidentified.

Both about-4-week and about-12-week second-dose recipients were combined. This receptor was obtained from an adult who received the AZD1222 COVID-19 vaccine. The J gene is TRBJ2-7, the V gene TRBV7-9; perhaps TRBD1 as D (7 bases). The sample was peripheral blood, taken 28 days after the second AZD1222 dose. CDR3 sequence (DNA): TGTGCCAGCAGCCCAGGGGGGCGGGAAAGGAGACAGTACTTC. Protein: CASSPGGRERRQYF.